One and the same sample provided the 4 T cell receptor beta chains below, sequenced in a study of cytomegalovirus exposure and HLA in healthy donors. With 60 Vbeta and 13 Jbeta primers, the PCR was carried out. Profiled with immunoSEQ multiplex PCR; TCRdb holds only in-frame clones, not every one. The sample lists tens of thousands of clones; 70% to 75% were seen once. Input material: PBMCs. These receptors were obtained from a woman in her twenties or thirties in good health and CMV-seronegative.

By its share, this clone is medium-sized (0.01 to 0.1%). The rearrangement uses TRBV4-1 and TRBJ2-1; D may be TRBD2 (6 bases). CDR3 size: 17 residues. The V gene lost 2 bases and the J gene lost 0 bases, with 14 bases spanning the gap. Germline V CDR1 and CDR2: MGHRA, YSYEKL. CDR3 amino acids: CASSQRDLGSSYNEQFF. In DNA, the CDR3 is TGCGCCAGCAGCCAACGGGACTTGGGCAGCTCCTACAATGAGCAGTTCTTC.

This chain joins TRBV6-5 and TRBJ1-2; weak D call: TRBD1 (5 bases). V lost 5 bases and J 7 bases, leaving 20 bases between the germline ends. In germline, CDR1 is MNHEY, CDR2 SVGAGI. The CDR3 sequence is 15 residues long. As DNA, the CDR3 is TGTGCCAGCAGTCACGACAGTGCGCTTAAAGCTGGCTACACCTTC. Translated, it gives CASSHDSALKAGYTF.

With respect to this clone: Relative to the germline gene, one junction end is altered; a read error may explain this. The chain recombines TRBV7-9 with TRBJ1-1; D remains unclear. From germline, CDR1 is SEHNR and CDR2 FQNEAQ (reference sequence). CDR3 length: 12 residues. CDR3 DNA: TGTTCCAGCAGCTTCTTGGCTACTGAAGCTTTCTTT. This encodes CSSSFLATEAFF.

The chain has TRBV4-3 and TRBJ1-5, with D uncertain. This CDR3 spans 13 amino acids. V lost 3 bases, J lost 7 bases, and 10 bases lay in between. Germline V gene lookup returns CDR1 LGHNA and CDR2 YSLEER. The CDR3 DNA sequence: TGCGCCAGCAGCCAGTGGGGAGGGCAGCCCCAGCATTTT. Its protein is CASSQWGGQPQHF.